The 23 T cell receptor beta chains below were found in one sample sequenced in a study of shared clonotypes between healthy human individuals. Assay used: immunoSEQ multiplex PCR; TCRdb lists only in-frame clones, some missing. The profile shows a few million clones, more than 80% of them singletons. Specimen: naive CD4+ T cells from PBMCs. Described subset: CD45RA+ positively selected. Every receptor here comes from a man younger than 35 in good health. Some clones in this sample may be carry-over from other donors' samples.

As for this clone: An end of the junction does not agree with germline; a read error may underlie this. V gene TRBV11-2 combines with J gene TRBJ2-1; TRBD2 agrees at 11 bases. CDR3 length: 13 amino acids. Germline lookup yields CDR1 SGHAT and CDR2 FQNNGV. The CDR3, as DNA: TGCACTAGCGGGAGTGGGACCTACAATGAGCAGTTCTTC. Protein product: CTSGSGTYNEQFF.

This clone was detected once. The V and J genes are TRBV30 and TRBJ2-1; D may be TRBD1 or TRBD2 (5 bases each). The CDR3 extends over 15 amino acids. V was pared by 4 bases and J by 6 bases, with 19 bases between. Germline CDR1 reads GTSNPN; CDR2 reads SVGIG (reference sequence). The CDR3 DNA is TGTGCCTGGAATAGGGACCCTAACGTGGTCAATGAGCAGTTCTTC. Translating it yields CAWNRDPNVVNEQFF.

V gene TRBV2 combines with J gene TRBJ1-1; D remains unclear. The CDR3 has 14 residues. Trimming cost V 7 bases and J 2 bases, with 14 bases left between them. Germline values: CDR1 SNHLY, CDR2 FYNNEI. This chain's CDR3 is CASTFLDGNTEAFF. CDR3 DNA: TGTGCCAGCACCTTCCTGGACGGCAACACTGAAGCTTTCTTT.

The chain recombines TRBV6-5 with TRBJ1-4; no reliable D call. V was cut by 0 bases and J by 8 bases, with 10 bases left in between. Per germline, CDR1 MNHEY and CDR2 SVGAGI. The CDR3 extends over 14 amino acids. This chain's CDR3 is CASSYSLRGEKLFF. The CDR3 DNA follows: TGTGCCAGCAGTTACTCGCTTCGTGGAGAAAAACTGTTTTTT.

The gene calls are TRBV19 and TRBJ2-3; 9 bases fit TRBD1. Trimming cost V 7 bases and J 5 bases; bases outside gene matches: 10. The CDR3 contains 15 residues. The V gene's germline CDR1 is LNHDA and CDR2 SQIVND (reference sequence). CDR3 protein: CASNRPGQGLDTQYF. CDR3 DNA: TGTGCCAGTAACCGTCCGGGACAGGGATTAGATACGCAGTATTTT.

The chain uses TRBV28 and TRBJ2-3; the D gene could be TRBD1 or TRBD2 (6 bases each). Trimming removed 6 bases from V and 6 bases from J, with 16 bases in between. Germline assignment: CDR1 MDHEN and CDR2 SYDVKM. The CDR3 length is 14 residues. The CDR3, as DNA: TGTGCCAGCAGGCTACCGGGGGCCAGGGATACGCAGTATTTT. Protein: CASRLPGARDTQYF.

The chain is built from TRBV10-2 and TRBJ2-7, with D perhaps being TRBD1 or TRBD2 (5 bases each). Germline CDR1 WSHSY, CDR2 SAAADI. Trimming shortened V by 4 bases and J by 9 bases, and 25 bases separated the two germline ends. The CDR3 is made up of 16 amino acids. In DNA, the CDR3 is TGCGCCAGCAGTGCTGGGTACCTAAGGGGACCTACGGGGCAGTACTTC. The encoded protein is CASSAGYLRGPTGQYF.

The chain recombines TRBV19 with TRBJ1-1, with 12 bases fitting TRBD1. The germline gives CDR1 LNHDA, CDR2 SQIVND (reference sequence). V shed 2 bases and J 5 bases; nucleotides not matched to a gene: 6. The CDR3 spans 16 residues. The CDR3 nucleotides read TGTGCCAGTAGTATAAGACTGGGACAGGGGGCGACTGAAGCTTTCTTT. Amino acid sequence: CASSIRLGQGATEAFF.

As DNA, the CDR3 is TGTGCCAGTAGTCGAGGAAACTCCTACGAGCAGTACTTC. Translating it yields CASSRGNSYEQYF. V gene TRBV19 combines with J gene TRBJ2-7; the D is unclear. The CDR3 has 13 amino acids. The germline gives CDR1 LNHDA, CDR2 SQIVND (reference sequence). The ends were cut back, 5 bases at V and 0 bases at J, with 8 bases in the middle.

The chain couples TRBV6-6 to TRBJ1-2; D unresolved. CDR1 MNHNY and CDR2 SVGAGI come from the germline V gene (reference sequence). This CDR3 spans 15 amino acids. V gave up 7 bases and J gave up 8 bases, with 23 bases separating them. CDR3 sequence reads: CASTKRPVGNRGYTF. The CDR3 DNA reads TGTGCCAGCACTAAGCGGCCGGTGGGTAATAGGGGCTACACCTTC.

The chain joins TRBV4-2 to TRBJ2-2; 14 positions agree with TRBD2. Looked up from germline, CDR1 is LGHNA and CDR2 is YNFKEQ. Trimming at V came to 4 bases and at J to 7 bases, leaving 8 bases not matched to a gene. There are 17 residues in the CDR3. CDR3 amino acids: CASSLRLAGGPGGELFF. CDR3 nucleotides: TGTGCCAGCAGCCTCAGACTAGCGGGAGGGCCGGGCGGGGAGCTGTTTTTT.

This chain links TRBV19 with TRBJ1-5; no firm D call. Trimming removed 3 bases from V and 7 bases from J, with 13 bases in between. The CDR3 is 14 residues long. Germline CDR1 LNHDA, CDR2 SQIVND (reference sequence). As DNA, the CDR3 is TGTGCCAGTAGTATCTGGCAGCGAGGACAGCCCCAGCATTTT. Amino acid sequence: CASSIWQRGQPQHF.

CDR3 DNA: TGTGCCTGGACCAACGACAGGGATCAGCCCCAGCATTTT. This gives the protein CAWTNDRDQPQHF. The chain combines TRBV30 with TRBJ1-5, with TRBD1 identical over 7 bases. Trimming removed 4 bases from V and 5 bases from J; junction bases left unmatched: 5. The length of the CDR3 is 13 residues. CDR1 is GTSNPN, CDR2 SVGIG, per germline (reference sequence).

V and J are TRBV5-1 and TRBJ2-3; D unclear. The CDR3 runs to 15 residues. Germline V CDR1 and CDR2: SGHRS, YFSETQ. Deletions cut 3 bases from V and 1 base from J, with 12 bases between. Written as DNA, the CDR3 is TGCGCCAGCAGCTCCGACCCCTCCCGCACAGATACGCAGTATTTT. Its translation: CASSSDPSRTDTQYF.

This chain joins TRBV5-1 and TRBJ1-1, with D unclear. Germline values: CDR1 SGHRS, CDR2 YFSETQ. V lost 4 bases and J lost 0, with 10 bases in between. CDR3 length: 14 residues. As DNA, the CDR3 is TGCGCCAGCAGCGGGAGTACTTTGAACACTGAAGCTTTCTTT. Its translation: CASSGSTLNTEAFF.

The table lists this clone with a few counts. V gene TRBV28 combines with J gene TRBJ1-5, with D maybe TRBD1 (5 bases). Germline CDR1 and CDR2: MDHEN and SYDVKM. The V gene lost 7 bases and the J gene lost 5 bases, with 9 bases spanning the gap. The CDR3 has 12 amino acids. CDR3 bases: TGTGCCAGCACCCTAGGGGATCAGCCCCAGCATTTT. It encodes CASTLGDQPQHF.

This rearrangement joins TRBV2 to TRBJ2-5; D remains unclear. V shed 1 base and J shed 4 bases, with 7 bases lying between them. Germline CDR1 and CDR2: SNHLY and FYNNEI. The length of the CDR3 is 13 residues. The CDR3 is CASSEGMGETQYF. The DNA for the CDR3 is TGTGCCAGCAGTGAAGGGATGGGAGAGACCCAGTACTTC.

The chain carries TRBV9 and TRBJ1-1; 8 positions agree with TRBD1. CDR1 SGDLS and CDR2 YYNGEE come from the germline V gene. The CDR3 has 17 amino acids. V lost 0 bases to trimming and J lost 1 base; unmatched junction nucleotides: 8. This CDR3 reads CASSVVRAGGRNTEAFF. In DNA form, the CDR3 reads TGTGCCAGCAGCGTAGTGCGGGCAGGGGGCCGGAACACTGAAGCTTTCTTT.

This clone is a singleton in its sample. CDR3: CASSSDTGANVLTF. In DNA form, the CDR3 reads TGTGCCAGCAGTTCAGACACTGGGGCCAACGTCCTGACTTTC. J is TRBJ2-6 and V is TRBV27; no reliable D call. Germline CDR1 is MNHEY and CDR2 is SMNVEV (reference sequence). Trimming pared 4 bases from V and 2 bases from J, leaving 6 bases between. CDR3 size: 14 residues.

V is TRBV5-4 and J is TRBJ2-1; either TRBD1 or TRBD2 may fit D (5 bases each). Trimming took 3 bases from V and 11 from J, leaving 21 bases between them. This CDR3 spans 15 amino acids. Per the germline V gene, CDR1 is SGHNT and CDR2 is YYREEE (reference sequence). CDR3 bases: TGTGCCAGCAGCTCCCCTAGCCGGGACGGCAGTAAGCAGTTCTTC. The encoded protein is CASSSPSRDGSKQFF.

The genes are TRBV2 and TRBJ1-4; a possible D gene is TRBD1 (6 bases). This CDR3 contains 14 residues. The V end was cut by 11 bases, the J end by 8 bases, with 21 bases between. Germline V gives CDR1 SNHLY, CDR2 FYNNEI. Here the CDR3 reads CASATGTQGEKLFF. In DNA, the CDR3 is TGTGCCTCGGCCACCGGGACCCAGGGGGAAAAACTGTTTTTT.

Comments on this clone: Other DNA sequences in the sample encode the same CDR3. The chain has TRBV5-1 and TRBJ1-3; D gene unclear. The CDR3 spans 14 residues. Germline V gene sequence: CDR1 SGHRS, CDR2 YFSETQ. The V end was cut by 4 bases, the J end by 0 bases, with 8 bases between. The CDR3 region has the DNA TGCGCCAGCAGCGCAGGCAGCTCTGGAAACACCATATATTTT. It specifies CASSAGSSGNTIYF.

The CDR3 nucleotides read TGTGCCTGGAGCAGACAGCTAACGAACTATGGCTACACCTTC. It yields the protein CAWSRQLTNYGYTF. The chain employs TRBV30 and TRBJ1-2; TRBD1 might be the D (5 bases). V was trimmed by 3 bases and J by 2 bases, leaving 13 bases between them. Germline V gene data show CDR1 as GTSNPN and CDR2 as SVGIG (reference sequence). The length of the CDR3 is 14 residues.